This T cell receptor beta chain was captured by sequencing in a study of molecular identifiers for immune sequencing clone quantification. Study observations and caveats: Beyond 20 RNA copies, clones held over 99% of effector molecules, compared with under 1% in naive cells. Reportedly, one cell's Jurkat TCR RNA was detected within 1,100,000 naive CD8 cells.

Note on this clonotype: The antigen is unknown.

It was with previously described methods and listed TCR primers that bulk TCR libraries were made. TCRdb reprocessed the PCR reads with MiXCR, giving one entry per CDR3 protein. Here the sample spans just over 35,000 distinct CDR3 sequences, 19% being singletons. Naive CD8 T cells, phenotype CD8+CD4-CCR7+CD45RA+, were sorted. Per germline, CDR1 SGHAT and CDR2 FQDESV (reference sequence). V lost 5 bases and J lost 9; bases outside the gene matches: 12. The CDR3 covers 17 residues. The genes are TRBV11-1 and TRBJ2-1, with 14 bases identical to TRBD2. The sequenced sample was naive CD8+ T cells from blood, with Jurkat cell RNA spiked in. Stated subset: FACS-sorted CD8+CD4-CCR7+CD45RA+ naive T cells. This TCR came from a human donor in good health. Some libraries in this study had Jurkat cell RNA spiked in. In DNA, the CDR3 is TGTGCCAGCAGCGTTGCCGGGACTAGCGGGAGTCTCGGTGAGCAGTTCTTC. This translates into CASSVAGTSGSLGEQFF.